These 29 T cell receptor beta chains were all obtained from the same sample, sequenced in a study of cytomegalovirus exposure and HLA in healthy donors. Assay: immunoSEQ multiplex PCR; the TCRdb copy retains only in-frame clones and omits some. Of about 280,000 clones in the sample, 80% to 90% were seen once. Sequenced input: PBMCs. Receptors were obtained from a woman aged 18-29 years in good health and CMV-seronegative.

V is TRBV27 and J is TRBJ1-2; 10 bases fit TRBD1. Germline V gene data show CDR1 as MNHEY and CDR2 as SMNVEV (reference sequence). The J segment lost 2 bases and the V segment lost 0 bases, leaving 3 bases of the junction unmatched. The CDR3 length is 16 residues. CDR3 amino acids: CASSLSLGQGNYGYTF. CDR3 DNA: TGTGCCAGCAGTTTATCGCTGGGACAGGGGAACTATGGCTACACCTTC.

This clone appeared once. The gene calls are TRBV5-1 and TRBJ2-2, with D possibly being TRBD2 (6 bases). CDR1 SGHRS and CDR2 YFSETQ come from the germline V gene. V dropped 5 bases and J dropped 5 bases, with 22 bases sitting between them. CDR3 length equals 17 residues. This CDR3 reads CASRNPSALGETGELFF. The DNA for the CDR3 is TGCGCCAGCAGAAACCCTAGCGCACTAGGGGAGACCGGGGAGCTGTTTTTT.

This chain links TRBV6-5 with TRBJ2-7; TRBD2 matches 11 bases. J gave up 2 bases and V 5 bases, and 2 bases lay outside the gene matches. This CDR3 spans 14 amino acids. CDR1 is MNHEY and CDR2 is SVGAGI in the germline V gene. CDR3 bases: TGTGCCAGCAGTCTGGGACTAGCGGCCTACGAGCAGTACTTC. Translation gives CASSLGLAAYEQYF.

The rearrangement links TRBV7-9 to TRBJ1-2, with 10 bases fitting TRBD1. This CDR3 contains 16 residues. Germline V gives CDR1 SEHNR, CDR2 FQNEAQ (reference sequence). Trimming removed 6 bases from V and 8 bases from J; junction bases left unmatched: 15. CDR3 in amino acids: CASSRIGTGVLQGYTF. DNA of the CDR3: TGTGCCAGCAGTCGAATCGGGACAGGGGTATTACAAGGCTACACCTTC.

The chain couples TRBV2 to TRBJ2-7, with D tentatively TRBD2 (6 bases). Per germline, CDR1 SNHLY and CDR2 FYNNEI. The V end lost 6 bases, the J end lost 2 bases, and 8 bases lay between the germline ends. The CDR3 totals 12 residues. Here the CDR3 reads CASSGSAYEQYF. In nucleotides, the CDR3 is TGTGCCAGCAGCGGGAGCGCCTACGAGCAGTACTTC. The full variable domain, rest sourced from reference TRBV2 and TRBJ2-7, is EPEVTQTPSHQVTQMGQEVILRCVPISNHLYFYWYRQILGQKVEFLVSFYNNEISEKSEIFDDQFSVERPDGSNFTLKIRSTKLEDSAMYFCASSGSAYEQYFGPGTRLTVT.

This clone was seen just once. The CDR3 spells CASSPGRASGRSYNEQFF. CDR3 DNA: TGCGCCAGCAGCCCGGGGCGGGCTAGCGGGAGGTCATACAATGAGCAGTTCTTC. The chain is built from TRBV5-1 and TRBJ2-1, with 11 bases aligning to TRBD2. The V gene end was trimmed by 4 bases and the J gene end by 4 bases; junction bases not matched to a gene: 13. Germline CDR1 is SGHRS and CDR2 is YFSETQ. The CDR3 runs 18 residues.

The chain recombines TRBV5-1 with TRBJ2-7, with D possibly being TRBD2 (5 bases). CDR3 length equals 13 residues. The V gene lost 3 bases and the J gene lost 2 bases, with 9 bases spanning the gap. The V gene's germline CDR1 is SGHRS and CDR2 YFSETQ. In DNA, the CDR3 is TGCGCCAGCAGCTACGGACTGGCCTACGAGCAGTACTTC. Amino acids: CASSYGLAYEQYF.

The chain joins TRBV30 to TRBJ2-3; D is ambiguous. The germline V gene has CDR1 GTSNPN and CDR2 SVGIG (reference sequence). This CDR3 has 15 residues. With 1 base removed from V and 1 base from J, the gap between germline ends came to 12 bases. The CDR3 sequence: CAWSDLTLGTDTQYF. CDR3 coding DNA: TGTGCCTGGAGTGACTTGACTTTGGGCACAGATACGCAGTATTTT.

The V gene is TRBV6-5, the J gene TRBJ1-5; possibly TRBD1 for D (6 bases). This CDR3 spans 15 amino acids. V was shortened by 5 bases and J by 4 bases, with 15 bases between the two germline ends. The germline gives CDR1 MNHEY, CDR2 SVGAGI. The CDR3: CASSPSRGRNQPQHF. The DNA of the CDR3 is TGTGCCAGCAGTCCGAGCAGGGGCCGTAATCAGCCCCAGCATTTT.

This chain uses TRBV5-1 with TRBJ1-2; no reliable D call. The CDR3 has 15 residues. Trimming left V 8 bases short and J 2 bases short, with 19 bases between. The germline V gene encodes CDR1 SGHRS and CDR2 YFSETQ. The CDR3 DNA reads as TGCGCCAGTCAAGTTGAGGGTTTTGGAAACTATGGCTACACCTTC. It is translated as CASQVEGFGNYGYTF.

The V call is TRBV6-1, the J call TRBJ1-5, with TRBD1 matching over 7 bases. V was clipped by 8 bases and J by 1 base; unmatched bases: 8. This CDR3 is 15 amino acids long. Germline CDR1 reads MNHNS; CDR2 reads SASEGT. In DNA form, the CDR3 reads TGTGCCAGCGGCGTAACAGGGGACAGCAATCAGCCCCAGCATTTT. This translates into CASGVTGDSNQPQHF.

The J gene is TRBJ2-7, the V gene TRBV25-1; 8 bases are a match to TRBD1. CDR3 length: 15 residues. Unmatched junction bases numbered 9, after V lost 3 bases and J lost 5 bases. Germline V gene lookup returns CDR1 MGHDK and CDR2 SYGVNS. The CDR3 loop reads CASSEPGQGSNEQYF. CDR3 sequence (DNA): TGTGCCAGCAGTGAGCCAGGACAGGGAAGCAACGAGCAGTACTTC.

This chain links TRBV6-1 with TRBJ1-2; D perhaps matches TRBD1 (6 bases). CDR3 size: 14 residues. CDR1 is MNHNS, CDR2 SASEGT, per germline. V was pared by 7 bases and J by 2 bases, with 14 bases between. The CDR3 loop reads CASTEQGMNYGYTF. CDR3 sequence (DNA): TGTGCCAGCACCGAACAGGGAATGAACTATGGCTACACCTTC.

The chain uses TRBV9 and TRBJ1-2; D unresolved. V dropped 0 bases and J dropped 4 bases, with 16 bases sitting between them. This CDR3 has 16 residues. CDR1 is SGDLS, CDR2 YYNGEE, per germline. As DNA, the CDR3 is TGTGCCAGCAGCGTAGGAGGGCAGACAAACCCCTATGGCTACACCTTC. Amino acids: CASSVGGQTNPYGYTF.

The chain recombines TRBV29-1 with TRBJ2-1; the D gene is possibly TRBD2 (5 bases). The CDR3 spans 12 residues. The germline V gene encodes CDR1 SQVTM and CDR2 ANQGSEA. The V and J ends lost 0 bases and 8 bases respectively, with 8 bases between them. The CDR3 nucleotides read TGCAGCGTTGAAGAGGGAGCGGATGAGCAGTTCTTC. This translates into CSVEEGADEQFF.

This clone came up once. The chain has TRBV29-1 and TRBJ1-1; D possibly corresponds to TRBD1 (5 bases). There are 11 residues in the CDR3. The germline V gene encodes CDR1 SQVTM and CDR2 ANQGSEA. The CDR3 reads CVVGGNTEAFF. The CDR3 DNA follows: TGCGTCGTGGGGGGGAACACTGAAGCTTTCTTT.

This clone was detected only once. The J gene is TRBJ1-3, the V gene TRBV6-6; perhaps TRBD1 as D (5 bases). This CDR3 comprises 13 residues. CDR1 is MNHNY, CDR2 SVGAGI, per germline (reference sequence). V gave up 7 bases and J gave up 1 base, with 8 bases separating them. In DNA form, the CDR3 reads TGTGCCAGCAAATCAGGGTCTGGAAACACCATATATTTT. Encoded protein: CASKSGSGNTIYF.

CDR3 region: CASSERVGGDEQYF. The CDR3 DNA reads as TGTGCCAGCAGTGAACGGGTAGGGGGGGACGAGCAGTACTTC. The genes are TRBV6-1 and TRBJ2-7, with a weak D call TRBD2 (7 bases). The germline V gene encodes CDR1 MNHNS and CDR2 SASEGT. This CDR3 comprises 14 residues. V lost 2 bases to trimming and J lost 5 bases, with 13 bases between them.

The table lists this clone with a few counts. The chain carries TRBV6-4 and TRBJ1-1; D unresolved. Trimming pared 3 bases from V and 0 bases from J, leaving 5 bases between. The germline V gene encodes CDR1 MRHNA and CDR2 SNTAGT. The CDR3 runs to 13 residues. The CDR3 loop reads CASSEKLNTEAFF. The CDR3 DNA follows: TGTGCCAGCAGTGAGAAGCTGAACACTGAAGCTTTCTTT.

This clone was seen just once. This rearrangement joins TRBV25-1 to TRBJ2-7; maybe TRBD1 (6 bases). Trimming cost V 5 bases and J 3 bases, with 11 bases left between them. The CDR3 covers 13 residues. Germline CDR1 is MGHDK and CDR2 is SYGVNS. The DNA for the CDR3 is TGTGCCAGCAGTCCGGGACACTTCTACGAGCAGTACTTC. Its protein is CASSPGHFYEQYF.

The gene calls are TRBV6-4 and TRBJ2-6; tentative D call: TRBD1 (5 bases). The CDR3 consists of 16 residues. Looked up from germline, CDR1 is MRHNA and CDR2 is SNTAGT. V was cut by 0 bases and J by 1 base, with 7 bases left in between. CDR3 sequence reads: CASSDSGQSGANVLTF. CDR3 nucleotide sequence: TGTGCCAGCAGTGACTCGGGGCAATCTGGGGCCAACGTCCTGACTTTC.

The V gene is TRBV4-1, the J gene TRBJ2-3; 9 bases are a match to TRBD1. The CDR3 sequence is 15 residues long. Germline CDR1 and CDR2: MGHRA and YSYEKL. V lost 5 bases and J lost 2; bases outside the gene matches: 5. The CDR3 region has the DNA TGCGCCAGCAGCAAAGGGGACAGGGACACAGATACGCAGTATTTT. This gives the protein CASSKGDRDTDTQYF.

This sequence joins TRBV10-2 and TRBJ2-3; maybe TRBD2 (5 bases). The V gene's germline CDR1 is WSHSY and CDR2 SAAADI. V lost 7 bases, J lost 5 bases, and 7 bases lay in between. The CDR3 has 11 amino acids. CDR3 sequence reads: CASNEGDTQYF. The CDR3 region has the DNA TGCGCCAGCAACGAGGGAGATACGCAGTATTTT.

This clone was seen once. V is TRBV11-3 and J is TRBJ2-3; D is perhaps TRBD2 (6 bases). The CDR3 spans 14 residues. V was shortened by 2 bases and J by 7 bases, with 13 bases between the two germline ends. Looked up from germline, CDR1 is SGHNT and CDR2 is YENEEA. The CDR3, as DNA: TGTGCCAGCAGCTTACGGGGGTCGGGCCATACGCAGTATTTT. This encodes CASSLRGSGHTQYF.

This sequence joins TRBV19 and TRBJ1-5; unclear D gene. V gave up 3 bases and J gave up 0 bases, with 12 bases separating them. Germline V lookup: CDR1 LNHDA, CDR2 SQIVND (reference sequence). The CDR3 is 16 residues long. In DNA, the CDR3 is TGTGCCAGTAGTATTTTCGCCAGATATAGCAATCAGCCCCAGCATTTT. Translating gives CASSIFARYSNQPQHF.

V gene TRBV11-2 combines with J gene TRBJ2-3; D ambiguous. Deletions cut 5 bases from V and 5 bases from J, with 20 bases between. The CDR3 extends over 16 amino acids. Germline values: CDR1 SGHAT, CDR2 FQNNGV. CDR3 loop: CASSPDGGPDRDTQYF. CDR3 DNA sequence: TGTGCCAGCAGCCCCGACGGCGGCCCTGACCGAGATACGCAGTATTTT.

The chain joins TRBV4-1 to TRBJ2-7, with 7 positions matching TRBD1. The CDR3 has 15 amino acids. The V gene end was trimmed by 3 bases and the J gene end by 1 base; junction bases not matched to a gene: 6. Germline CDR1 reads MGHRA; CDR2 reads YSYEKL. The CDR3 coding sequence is TGCGCCAGCAGCCAGCCGGGACAGTCGTCCTACGAGCAGTACTTC. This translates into CASSQPGQSSYEQYF.

The CDR3 sequence is CASSPPRPSFYNEQFF. DNA of the CDR3: TGTGCCAGCAGCCCACCGAGGCCTAGCTTCTACAATGAGCAGTTCTTC. The rearrangement links TRBV5-6 to TRBJ2-1, with a possible D match to TRBD2 (5 bases). Trimming removed 4 bases at V and 3 bases at J, with 17 bases between. Per germline, CDR1 SGHDT and CDR2 YYEEEE. The CDR3 is 16 amino acids.

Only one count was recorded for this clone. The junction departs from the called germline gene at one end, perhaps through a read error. The CDR3 is CNARAGFGYTF. Here the CDR3 DNA reads TGCAATGCTAGGGCAGGGTTTGGCTACACCTTC. This chain links TRBV20-1 with TRBJ1-2; TRBD1 is a possible D gene (5 bases). CDR1 and CDR2 from the germline V gene are DFQATT and SNEGSKA (reference sequence). The CDR3 extends over 11 amino acids.